These 21 T cell receptor beta chains were all obtained from the same sample, sequenced in a study of chemoradiotherapy in HPV16-positive cancers. Using immunoSEQ multiplex PCR, the repertoire was profiled, and TCRdb retains in-frame clones only, with some absent. This sample has approximately 52,000 clones, with under 95% found just once. Sequencing used blood, obtained from a patient who underwent chemoradiotherapy. All receptors come from a human donor with HPV-associated anogenital cancer.

This clone was counted once. The chain employs TRBV19 and TRBJ2-7; 8 bases match TRBD1. The CDR3 is 14 amino acids. In germline, CDR1 is LNHDA, CDR2 SQIVND (reference sequence). Trimming cost V 5 bases and J 2 bases; bases outside gene matches: 5. CDR3 sequence: CASSLGQGAYEQYF. The DNA for the CDR3 is TGTGCCAGTAGTCTCGGACAGGGAGCCTACGAGCAGTACTTC.

V usage is TRBV2 and J usage is TRBJ2-1; 9 nucleotides agree with TRBD2. This CDR3 is 14 amino acids long. CDR1 and CDR2 from the germline V gene are SNHLY and FYNNEI. The V segment lost 6 bases and the J segment 5 bases; nucleotides outside the gene matches: 5. The CDR3 DNA reads as TGTGCCAGCAGGTTTCGCGGGGGGGACAATGAGCAGTTCTTC. This encodes CASRFRGGDNEQFF.

Concerning this clone itself: The germline gene is not matched at one end of the junction; a read error may be the cause. The chain recombines TRBV7-7 with TRBJ2-5, with TRBD1 as a possible D gene (5 bases). Germline lookup yields CDR1 SSHAT and CDR2 FNYEAQ (reference sequence). This CDR3 contains 13 residues. CDR3 amino acids: CASSSDQGAAQYF. CDR3 in DNA: TGTGCTAGCAGCTCGGACCAAGGGGCAGCCCAGTACTTC.

The chain recombines TRBV15 with TRBJ2-2; D is undetermined. Germline V lookup: CDR1 LNHNV, CDR2 YYDKDF (reference sequence). The CDR3 extends over 15 amino acids. V lost 1 base and J lost 7, with 13 bases in between. CDR3 amino acids: CATSRVAQRYGELFF. The CDR3 DNA sequence: TGTGCCACCAGCAGAGTGGCCCAACGATACGGGGAGCTGTTTTTT.

The J gene is TRBJ1-6, the V gene TRBV5-8, with a tentative D call TRBD1 (5 bases). Germline CDR1 is SGHTS and CDR2 is YDEGEE. The length of the CDR3 is 15 residues. The V end was cut by 1 base, the J end by 4 bases, with 9 bases between. The CDR3 reads CASSLTGDYNSPLHF. The CDR3 DNA reads as TGTGCCAGCAGCTTGACGGGGGATTATAATTCACCCCTCCACTTT.

This clone was observed once. V and J are TRBV9 and TRBJ2-2; D ambiguous. The CDR3 contains 13 residues. The germline V gene has CDR1 SGDLS and CDR2 YYNGEE. V lost 10 bases and J 3 bases, leaving 13 bases between the germline ends. The CDR3: CASDPSDTGELFF. DNA for the CDR3: TGTGCCTCCGACCCGAGCGACACCGGGGAGCTGTTTTTT.

CDR3 protein: CASGRGGRVGNTIYF. As DNA, the CDR3 is TGTGCCTCCGGGCGTGGGGGCCGTGTCGGAAACACCATATATTTT. This chain links TRBV30 with TRBJ1-3, with D maybe TRBD1 (6 bases). Trimming stripped 7 bases from V and 4 bases from J, with 20 bases between. Germline V CDR1 and CDR2: GTSNPN, SVGIG (reference sequence). The CDR3 spans 15 residues.

The genes are TRBV25-1 and TRBJ1-5; D gene unclear. The CDR3 length is 13 residues. Germline V CDR1 and CDR2: MGHDK, SYGVNS. The ends were cut back, 1 base at V and 6 bases at J, with 7 bases in the middle. CDR3 bases: TGTGCCAGCAGTGAATCTGGGGTTCAGCCCCAGCATTTT. This gives the protein CASSESGVQPQHF.

This rearrangement joins TRBV28 to TRBJ1-1; tentative D call: TRBD1 (6 bases). CDR3 length: 14 amino acids. Germline V gene sequence: CDR1 MDHEN, CDR2 SYDVKM. V lost 7 bases to trimming and J lost 1 base, with 13 bases between them. The CDR3 here is CASTDGGPNTEAFF. The CDR3 DNA is TGTGCCAGCACCGATGGGGGGCCGAACACTGAAGCTTTCTTT.

The CDR3 region has the DNA TGTGCCAGCTCACCCAAAGAGGGGATCGGCTACACCTTC. This codes for CASSPKEGIGYTF. The V call is TRBV18, the J call TRBJ1-2, with D possibly TRBD1 on 5 matching bases. With 3 bases removed from V and 8 bases from J, the gap between germline ends came to 13 bases. This CDR3 comprises 13 residues. Germline V gene data show CDR1 as KGHSH and CDR2 as LQKENI.

This sequence joins TRBV5-1 and TRBJ1-5; the match to TRBD1 covers 12 bases. The CDR3 length is 15 residues. Looked up from germline, CDR1 is SGHRS and CDR2 is YFSETQ. V lost 3 bases and J lost 6; bases outside the gene matches: 4. In DNA form, the CDR3 reads TGCGCCAGCAGCTCAGGGACAGGGGGCAGTCAGCCCCAGCATTTT. Protein sequence: CASSSGTGGSQPQHF. Full variable domain (remainder filled in from reference TRBV5-1 and TRBJ1-5): KAGVTQTPRYLIKTRGQQVTLSCSPISGHRSVSWYQQTPGQGLQFLFEYFSETQRNKGNFPGRFSGRQFSNSRSEMNVSTLELGDSALYLCASSSGTGGSQPQHFGDGTRLSIL.

This clone was observed a handful of times. The chain carries TRBV7-2 and TRBJ1-4; D remains ambiguous. The length of the CDR3 is 17 residues. With 5 bases removed from V and 0 bases from J, the gap between germline ends came to 16 bases. Germline CDR1 and CDR2: SGHTA and FQGNSA. The CDR3 coding sequence is TGTGCCAGCAGCCTCGGGAGAGGGTTCACAACTAATGAAAAACTGTTTTTT. Its protein is CASSLGRGFTTNEKLFF.

V and J are TRBV5-6 and TRBJ2-7, with D possibly matching TRBD2 (6 bases). CDR1 SGHDT and CDR2 YYEEEE come from the germline V gene. The V end was cut by 4 bases, the J end by 0 bases, with 14 bases between. There are 15 residues in the CDR3. CDR3 in amino acids: CASSLAGHSSYEQYF. As DNA, the CDR3 is TGTGCCAGCAGCCTGGCGGGGCATAGCTCCTACGAGCAGTACTTC.

This chain connects TRBV5-4 to TRBJ2-2; D is possibly TRBD1 (6 bases). V lost 4 bases and J lost 1, with 11 bases in between. CDR1 is SGHNT, CDR2 YYREEE, per germline (reference sequence). The CDR3 is 15 residues long. The CDR3 loop reads CASSVDRMNTGELFF. CDR3 bases: TGTGCCAGCAGCGTCGACAGGATGAACACCGGGGAGCTGTTTTTT.

The genes are TRBV2 and TRBJ1-3; D is ambiguous. This CDR3 is built from 15 residues. Looked up from germline, CDR1 is SNHLY and CDR2 is FYNNEI. V shed 3 bases and J shed 2 bases, with 11 bases lying between them. The CDR3 loop is CASSEDGKPGNTIYF. As DNA, the CDR3 is TGTGCCAGCAGTGAGGATGGGAAGCCTGGAAACACCATATATTTT.

This chain joins TRBV15 and TRBJ1-2; D perhaps matches TRBD1 (5 bases). Germline V CDR1 and CDR2: LNHNV, YYDKDF (reference sequence). This CDR3 comprises 14 residues. Deletions cut 5 bases from V and 3 bases from J, with 13 bases between. CDR3 sequence: CATSPATVDYGYTF. The CDR3 nucleotides read TGTGCCACCAGCCCAGCGACAGTAGACTATGGCTACACCTTC.

The rearrangement links TRBV7-2 to TRBJ2-5; 10 bases fit TRBD1. CDR1 and CDR2 from the germline V gene are SGHTA and FQGNSA. CDR3 length: 16 amino acids. Trimming cost V 5 bases and J 7 bases; bases outside gene matches: 13. CDR3 sequence (DNA): TGTGCCAGCAGCAGGGCCGGAGACAGGGGGCGAGGGACCCAGTACTTC. Translating it yields CASSRAGDRGRGTQYF.

The DNA for the CDR3 is TGTGCCAGTAGGTTCCGGGACGGCGCTTATGGCTACACCTTC. Protein sequence: CASRFRDGAYGYTF. This rearrangement joins TRBV19 to TRBJ1-2; D may be TRBD1 (5 bases). Germline V gives CDR1 LNHDA, CDR2 SQIVND (reference sequence). The CDR3 consists of 14 residues. V shed 6 bases and J shed 5 bases, with 16 bases lying between them.

The CDR3 region is CASSLGTGVQETQYF. The CDR3, as DNA: TGTGCCAGCAGCTTAGGGACAGGGGTCCAAGAGACCCAGTACTTC. The V call is TRBV11-2, the J call TRBJ2-5; the match to TRBD1 covers 9 bases. This CDR3 is 15 amino acids long. V lost 1 base, J lost 1 base, and 1 base stayed unmatched. Germline loops: CDR1 SGHAT, CDR2 FQNNGV.

This clone came up a few times. The chain joins TRBV5-5 to TRBJ2-7, with D perhaps TRBD2 (5 bases). Between the trimmed V and J ends, which lost 3 bases and 0 bases, there was a span of 10 bases. In germline, CDR1 is SGHKS, CDR2 YYEKEE (reference sequence). This CDR3 has 14 amino acids. The CDR3 DNA reads TGTGCCAGCAGCTCTCGTGGAGGCTCCTACGAGCAGTACTTC. As protein: CASSSRGGSYEQYF.

The chain combines TRBV30 with TRBJ2-2; D call uncertain. Germline CDR1 and CDR2: GTSNPN and SVGIG (reference sequence). This CDR3 has 14 residues. The germline V and J ends were trimmed by 5 bases and 1 base, with 11 bases remaining between them. DNA for the CDR3: TGTGCCTGGTCCCGGACGGGGAACACCGGGGAGCTGTTTTTT. Its protein is CAWSRTGNTGELFF.